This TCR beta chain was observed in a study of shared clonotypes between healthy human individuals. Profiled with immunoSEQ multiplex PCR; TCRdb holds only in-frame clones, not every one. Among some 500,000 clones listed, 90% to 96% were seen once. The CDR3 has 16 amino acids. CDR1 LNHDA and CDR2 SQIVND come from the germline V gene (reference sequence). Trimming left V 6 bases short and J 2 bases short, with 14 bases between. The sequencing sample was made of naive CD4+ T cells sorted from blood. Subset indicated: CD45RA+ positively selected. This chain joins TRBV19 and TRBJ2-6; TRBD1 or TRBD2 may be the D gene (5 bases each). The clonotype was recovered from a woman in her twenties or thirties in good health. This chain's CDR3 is CASRTSGSPGANVLTF. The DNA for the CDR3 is TGTGCCAGTAGGACCTCAGGGAGCCCTGGGGCCAACGTCCTGACTTTC. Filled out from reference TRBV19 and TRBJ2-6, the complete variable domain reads DGGITQSPKYLFRKEGQNVTLSCEQNLNHDAMYWYRQDPGQGLRLIYYSQIVNDFQKGDIAEGYSVSREKKESFPLTVTSAQKNPTAFYLCASRTSGSPGANVLTFGAGSRLTVL.